The rows below give T cell receptor beta chains drawn from one sample of a study of cytomegalovirus exposure and HLA in healthy donors. Sequencing was performed with immunoSEQ multiplex PCR; in TCRdb, only in-frame clones are kept and a portion is missing. The sample consists of 130,000 or so clones, roughly 73% of them appearing once. Sequencing was carried out using PBMCs. Receptor source: a female donor in good health and CMV-seronegative. Both conserved end residues are part of each CDR3. The D gene is left open where the match is weak. Clone sizes are given selectively: once, few, many, or a class where the clone is expanded.

d_gene,abundance,v_gene,j_gene,CDR3nt,CDR3aa
.,.,TRBV28,TRBJ2-5,TGTGCCAGCAGTTTTGATTGGGCTCCCCAGGAGACCCAGTACTTC,CASSFDWAPQETQYF
TRBD1,.,TRBV2,TRBJ1-5,TGTGCCAGCAGGGCCGGGACAGAGGCGAATCAGCCCCAGCATTTT,CASRAGTEANQPQHF
TRBD1,once,TRBV28,TRBJ2-7,TGTGCCAGCACCTCGGGACAGGGTTTATTCTACGAGCAGTACTTC,CASTSGQGLFYEQYF
.,once,TRBV7-8,TRBJ2-7,TGTGCCAGCAGCTTAGGGCAGGGTGGGACCTACGAGCAGTACTTC,CASSLGQGGTYEQYF
.,.,TRBV6-5,TRBJ2-7,TGTGCCAGCAGTAGTCGGGACACTGACTACGAGCAGTACTTC,CASSSRDTDYEQYF
.,.,TRBV6-6,TRBJ2-5,TGTGCCAGCAGGTCGGGACATACCCTCCAAGAGACCCAGTACTTC,CASRSGHTLQETQYF
TRBD1,.,TRBV5-6,TRBJ2-7,TGTGCCAGCAGCTCGACAGGGGGACCCTACGAGCAGTACTTC,CASSSTGGPYEQYF
.,.,TRBV5-1,TRBJ2-7,TGCGCCAGCAGCTTGGACAGGGGGGGGGACGAGCAGTACTTC,CASSLDRGGDEQYF
.,.,TRBV5-1,TRBJ2-5,TGCGCCAGCAGCTTGGAGCAGGGTCGTGAGACCCAGTACTTC,CASSLEQGRETQYF
.,once,TRBV5-6,TRBJ1-3,TGTGCCAGCAGCTCAGGACGCGGGGACGGCCTCCGAAACACCATATATTTT,CASSSGRGDGLRNTIYF
TRBD1,.,TRBV18,TRBJ2-5,TGTGCCAGCTCACTCGGGACAGGCCACCAAGAGACCCAGTACTTC,CASSLGTGHQETQYF
.,many,TRBV13,TRBJ1-1,TGTGCCAGCAGCTTAGGTGCTTCAGGGGTTTACACTGAAGCTTTCTTT,CASSLGASGVYTEAFF
.,.,TRBV5-1,TRBJ2-7,TGCGCCAGCAGCTTGGGACCGGGAACCACCTACGAGCAGTACTTC,CASSLGPGTTYEQYF
TRBD1,.,TRBV5-8,TRBJ2-7,TGTGCCAGCAGCACACCGGAGACAGGGTACTCCTACGAGCAGTACTTC,CASSTPETGYSYEQYF
.,.,TRBV9,TRBJ2-3,TGTGCCAGCCGACGTGAGGGTTCAGGCACAGATACGCAGTATTTT,CASRREGSGTDTQYF
.,.,TRBV5-1,TRBJ2-5,TGCGCCAGCTCGAGGGGGCAAGAGACCCAGTACTTC,CASSRGQETQYF
.,.,TRBV5-1,TRBJ2-7,TGCGCCAGCAGCTTGACAGGGTCCTACGAGCAGTACTTC,CASSLTGSYEQYF
.,.,TRBV9,TRBJ1-1,TGTGCCAGCAGCGTCAGGGGAGAGAACACTGAAGCTTTCTTT,CASSVRGENTEAFF
TRBD1,few,TRBV25-1,TRBJ1-6,TGTGCCAGCGGCTACAGGTCACCGGGACAGGGGCATTCACCCCTCCACTTT,CASGYRSPGQGHSPLHF
TRBD1,.,TRBV28,TRBJ1-3,TGTGCCAGCGGAGGGCGGGAGGGGGCCGGAAACACCATATATTTT,CASGGREGAGNTIYF
TRBD1,few,TRBV28,TRBJ1-5,TGTGCCAGCAGTTCGGGACAGGGCCGGCAGCCCCAGCATTTT,CASSSGQGRQPQHF
.,.,TRBV6-5,TRBJ2-1,TGTGCCAGCAGTTACGCGGCCCTCGGGTTCTTC,CASSYAALGFF